This T cell receptor beta chain was identified in a study of human T cells and chemical hapten exposure. Overall study context: Skin of the upper inner arm, about 2 cm by about 2 cm, received 2% DPC for sensitization.

Time point specified: patch test 1, 2 weeks after DPC sensitization. Noted treatment: therapeutic diphenylcyclopropenone sensitization with weekly scalp DPC. This clonotype was observed a few times. The CDR3 has 15 residues. Trimming pared 1 base from V and 7 bases from J, leaving 13 bases between. Germline V lookup: CDR1 SGHNT, CDR2 YENEEA. TCRdb re-called the RACE reads through MiXCR, storing one row per CDR3 protein. The repertoire holds about 99,000 distinct CDR3 sequences, with 9.5% to 15% as singletons. The source is a woman aged 40 to 50 with alopecia areata. Some clones in this sample may be carry-over from other donors' samples. The gene calls are TRBV11-3 and TRBJ2-2; a weak D match, TRBD2 (5 bases). The sequencing here drew on whole blood, taken in connection with sensitization to the hapten diphenylcyclopropenone (DPC). CDR3 protein: CASSLAHGEGGELFF. CDR3 in DNA: TGTGCCAGCAGCTTAGCTCACGGAGAGGGCGGGGAGCTGTTTTTT.